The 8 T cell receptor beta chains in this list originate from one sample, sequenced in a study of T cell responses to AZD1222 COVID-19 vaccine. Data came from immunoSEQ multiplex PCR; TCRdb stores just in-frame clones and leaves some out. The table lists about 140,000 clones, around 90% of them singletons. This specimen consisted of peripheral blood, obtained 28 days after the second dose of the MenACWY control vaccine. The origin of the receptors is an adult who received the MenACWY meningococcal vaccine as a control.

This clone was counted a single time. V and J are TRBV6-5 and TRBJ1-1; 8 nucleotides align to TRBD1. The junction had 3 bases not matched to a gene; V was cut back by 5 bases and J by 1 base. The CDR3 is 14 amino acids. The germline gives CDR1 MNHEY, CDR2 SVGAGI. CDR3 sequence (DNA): TGTGCCAGCAGTCACAGGGGGTCGAACACTGAAGCTTTCTTT. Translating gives CASSHRGSNTEAFF.

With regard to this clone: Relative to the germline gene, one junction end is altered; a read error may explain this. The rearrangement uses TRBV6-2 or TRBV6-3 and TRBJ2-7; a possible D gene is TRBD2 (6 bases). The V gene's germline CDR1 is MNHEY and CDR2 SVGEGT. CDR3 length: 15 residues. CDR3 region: CASSHSGTHSYEQYF. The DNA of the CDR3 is TGTGCCAGCAGTCACTCGGGGACTCACTCCTACGAGCAGTACTTC.

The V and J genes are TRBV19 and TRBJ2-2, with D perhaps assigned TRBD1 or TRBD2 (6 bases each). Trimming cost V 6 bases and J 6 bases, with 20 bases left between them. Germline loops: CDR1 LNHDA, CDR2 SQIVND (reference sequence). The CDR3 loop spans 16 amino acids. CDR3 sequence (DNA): TGTGCCAGTAGCATGTTTAGGGGGGCCGGTGCCGGGGAGCTGTTTTTT. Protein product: CASSMFRGAGAGELFF.

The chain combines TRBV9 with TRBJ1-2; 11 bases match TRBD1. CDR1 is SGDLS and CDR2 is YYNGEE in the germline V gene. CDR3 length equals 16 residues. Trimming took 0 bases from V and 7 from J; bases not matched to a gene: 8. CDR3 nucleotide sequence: TGTGCCAGCAGCGTAGCAGGGACAGGGGGGTATGGTGGCTACACCTTC. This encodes CASSVAGTGGYGGYTF.

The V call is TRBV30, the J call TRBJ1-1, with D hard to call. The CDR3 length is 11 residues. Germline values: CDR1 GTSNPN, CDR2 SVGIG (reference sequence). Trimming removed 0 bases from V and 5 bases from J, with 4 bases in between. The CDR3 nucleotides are TGTGCCTGGAGTGTCGGAACTGAAGCTTTCTTT. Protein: CAWSVGTEAFF.

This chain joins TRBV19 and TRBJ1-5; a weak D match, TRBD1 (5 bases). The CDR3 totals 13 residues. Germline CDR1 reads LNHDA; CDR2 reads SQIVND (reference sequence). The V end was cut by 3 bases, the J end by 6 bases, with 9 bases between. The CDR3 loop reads CASSMGGPQPQHF. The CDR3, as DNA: TGTGCCAGTAGTATGGGGGGACCTCAGCCCCAGCATTTT.

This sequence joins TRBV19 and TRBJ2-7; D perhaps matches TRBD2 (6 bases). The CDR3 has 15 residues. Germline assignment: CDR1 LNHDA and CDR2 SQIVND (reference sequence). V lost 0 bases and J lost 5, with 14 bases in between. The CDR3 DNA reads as TGTGCCAGTAGTATAGAGGCAGGGAGGAGGAACGAGCAGTACTTC. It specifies CASSIEAGRRNEQYF.

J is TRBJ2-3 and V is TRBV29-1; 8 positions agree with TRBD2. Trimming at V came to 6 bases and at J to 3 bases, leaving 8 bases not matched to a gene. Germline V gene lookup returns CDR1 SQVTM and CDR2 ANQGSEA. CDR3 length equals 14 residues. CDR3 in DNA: TGCAGCGTCCTTGTTAGCGGGACAACAGATACGCAGTATTTT. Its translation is CSVLVSGTTDTQYF.